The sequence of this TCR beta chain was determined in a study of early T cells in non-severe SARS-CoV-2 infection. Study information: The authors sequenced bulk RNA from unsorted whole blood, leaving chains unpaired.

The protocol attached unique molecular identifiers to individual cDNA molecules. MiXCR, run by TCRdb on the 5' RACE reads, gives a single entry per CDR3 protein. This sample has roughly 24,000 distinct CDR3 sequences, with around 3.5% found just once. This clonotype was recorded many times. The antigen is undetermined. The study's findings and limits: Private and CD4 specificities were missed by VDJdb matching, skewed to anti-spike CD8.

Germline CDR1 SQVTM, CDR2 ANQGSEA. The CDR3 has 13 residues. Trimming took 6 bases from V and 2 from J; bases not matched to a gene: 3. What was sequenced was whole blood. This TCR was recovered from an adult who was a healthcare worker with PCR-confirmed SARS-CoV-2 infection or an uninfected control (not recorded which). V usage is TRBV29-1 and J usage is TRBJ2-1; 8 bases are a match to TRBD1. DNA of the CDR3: TGCAGCGTCGGACAGGGCACCTACAATGAGCAGTTCTTC. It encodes CSVGQGTYNEQFF.